A selection of T cell receptor beta chains follows, all from one sample in a study of blood T cells in healthy people across ages. One entry per CDR3 protein results from TCRdb running MiXCR on the 5' RACE reads. Among about 640,000 distinct CDR3 sequences listed, 58% were seen once. The sample comprised blood. Receptors originate from a man aged 55 to 70 in good health. Each CDR3 is given with its conserved first and last residue. A D gene is named only where the DNA matches it firmly. Size values are once, few and many counts, or a class for expanded clones, and some rows have none.

abundance: NA; d_gene: TRBD2; j_gene: TRBJ2-1; v_gene: TRBV28; CDR3nt: TGTGCCAGCAGTCCGACTAGCGGGTCACAGAGACAGTTCTTC; CDR3aa: CASSPTSGSQRQFF
abundance: many; d_gene: NA; j_gene: TRBJ1-2; v_gene: TRBV28; CDR3nt: TGTGCCATCGAAGGGACAAGGGGAGGCTACACCTTC; CDR3aa: CAIEGTRGGYTF
abundance: NA; d_gene: TRBD1; j_gene: TRBJ1-6; v_gene: TRBV27; CDR3nt: TGTGCCAGCAGTCCTCAGACAGGGAGTAATTCACCCCTCCACTTT; CDR3aa: CASSPQTGSNSPLHF
abundance: few; d_gene: TRBD2; j_gene: TRBJ2-1; v_gene: TRBV5-1; CDR3nt: TGCGCCAGCAGCTTGAAGCCCAGGACTAGCGGGGGGGCCACAGGTCCCAGTGAGCAGTTCTTC; CDR3aa: CASSLKPRTSGGATGPSEQFF
abundance: NA; d_gene: NA; j_gene: TRBJ2-6; v_gene: TRBV7-9; CDR3nt: TGTGCCAGCAGCCTGGGACACAGCTCTGGGGCCAACGTCCTGACTTTC; CDR3aa: CASSLGHSSGANVLTF
abundance: NA; d_gene: NA; j_gene: TRBJ2-5; v_gene: TRBV10-1; CDR3nt: TGCGCCAGCAGTGAGTCGGGGGTCGGGACCCAGTACTTC; CDR3aa: CASSESGVGTQYF
abundance: few; d_gene: NA; j_gene: TRBJ2-7; v_gene: TRBV29-1; CDR3nt: TGCAGCGTAACAGCAAGCTCCTACGAGCAGTACTTC; CDR3aa: CSVTASSYEQYF
abundance: NA; d_gene: NA; j_gene: TRBJ1-1; v_gene: TRBV6-5; CDR3nt: TGTGCCAGCAGCCTCCTTACCCGCACTGAAGCTTTCTTT; CDR3aa: CASSLLTRTEAFF
abundance: NA; d_gene: TRBD2; j_gene: TRBJ2-7; v_gene: TRBV6-2/TRBV6-3; CDR3nt: TGTGCCAGCAGTCACACCGGGACTAGCGGGGGCCTACTCTACGAGCAGTACTTC; CDR3aa: CASSHTGTSGGLLYEQYF
abundance: NA; d_gene: NA; j_gene: TRBJ2-2; v_gene: TRBV20-1; CDR3nt: TGCAGTGCCTCGGGACCTCTGGCCGGGGAGCTGTTTTTT; CDR3aa: CSASGPLAGELFF
abundance: NA; d_gene: TRBD2; j_gene: TRBJ2-1; v_gene: TRBV20-1; CDR3nt: TGCAGTGCTGAACTAGCGGGGCCATACAATGAGCAGTTCTTC; CDR3aa: CSAELAGPYNEQFF
abundance: NA; d_gene: TRBD2; j_gene: TRBJ2-7; v_gene: TRBV5-1; CDR3nt: TGCGCCAGCAGCTCGGGGACTAGCGGGGGGGACCTGTTCTACGAGCAGTACTTC; CDR3aa: CASSSGTSGGDLFYEQYF
abundance: NA; d_gene: TRBD2; j_gene: TRBJ2-5; v_gene: TRBV7-8; CDR3nt: TGTGCCAGCAGCTCGGGACTAGCGGGGGGCGGGGAAGAGACCCAGTACTTC; CDR3aa: CASSSGLAGGGEETQYF
abundance: NA; d_gene: NA; j_gene: TRBJ1-1; v_gene: TRBV10-3; CDR3nt: TGTGCCATCAGTATGGACAGAATTGAAGCTTTCTTT; CDR3aa: CAISMDRIEAFF
abundance: few; d_gene: NA; j_gene: TRBJ2-6; v_gene: TRBV7-7; CDR3nt: TGTGCCAGCAGCCCGCCGGTGGAGGCCAACGTCCTGACTTTC; CDR3aa: CASSPPVEANVLTF
abundance: few; d_gene: TRBD2; j_gene: TRBJ2-3; v_gene: TRBV20-1; CDR3nt: TGCAGTGCTAGAGATGGGCTAGCGGGGGCAGATACGCAGTATTTT; CDR3aa: CSARDGLAGADTQYF
abundance: NA; d_gene: NA; j_gene: TRBJ2-5; v_gene: TRBV27; CDR3nt: TGTGCCAGCATGAGTATGGAGACCCAGTACTTC; CDR3aa: CASMSMETQYF
abundance: NA; d_gene: TRBD2; j_gene: TRBJ2-5; v_gene: TRBV20-1; CDR3nt: TGCAGTGCTAGAAGACTAGCATGGGAGACCCAGTACTTC; CDR3aa: CSARRLAWETQYF
abundance: NA; d_gene: NA; j_gene: TRBJ2-1; v_gene: TRBV18; CDR3nt: TGTGCCAGCTCACCACCGGTGCTGCAGCTCGGCAATGAGCAGTTCTTC; CDR3aa: CASSPPVLQLGNEQFF
abundance: NA; d_gene: NA; j_gene: TRBJ2-5; v_gene: TRBV5-6; CDR3nt: TGTGCCAGCAGCCCAAGGTCCCCAGAGACCCAGTACTTC; CDR3aa: CASSPRSPETQYF
abundance: once; d_gene: NA; j_gene: TRBJ2-7; v_gene: TRBV5-1; CDR3nt: TGCGCCAGCAGCTTGAGACGGTCCCCCTACGAGCAGTACTTC; CDR3aa: CASSLRRSPYEQYF
abundance: few; d_gene: NA; j_gene: TRBJ1-2; v_gene: TRBV6-5; CDR3nt: TGTGCCAGCAGTACCGGCCACCCTAAGGATGGCTACACCTTC; CDR3aa: CASSTGHPKDGYTF
abundance: NA; d_gene: TRBD2; j_gene: TRBJ2-2; v_gene: TRBV5-1; CDR3nt: TGCGCCAGCAGCCCTAGCGGGGGGGCCGACACCGGGGAGCTGTTTTTT; CDR3aa: CASSPSGGADTGELFF
abundance: NA; d_gene: TRBD2; j_gene: TRBJ2-7; v_gene: TRBV7-8; CDR3nt: TGTGCCAGCAGCTTAGGAAATAGCGGGACCTACGAGCAGTACTTC; CDR3aa: CASSLGNSGTYEQYF
abundance: few; d_gene: NA; j_gene: TRBJ1-1; v_gene: TRBV9; CDR3nt: TGTGCCAGCAGCGCCGAGTCGAGGCGAGGGACTGAAGCTTTCTTT; CDR3aa: CASSAESRRGTEAFF
abundance: NA; d_gene: TRBD1; j_gene: TRBJ2-3; v_gene: TRBV20-1; CDR3nt: TGCAGTGCCACCGACAGGGGGCTGAGAGATACGCAGTATTTT; CDR3aa: CSATDRGLRDTQYF
abundance: NA; d_gene: NA; j_gene: TRBJ2-4; v_gene: TRBV20-1; CDR3nt: TGCAGTGCTCTGGAATTAGCCAAAAACATTCAGTACTTC; CDR3aa: CSALELAKNIQYF
abundance: NA; d_gene: NA; j_gene: TRBJ2-3; v_gene: TRBV20-1; CDR3nt: TGCAGTGCTAGTCCGGGGCTCAGGGGAGATACGCAGTATTTT; CDR3aa: CSASPGLRGDTQYF
abundance: NA; d_gene: TRBD1; j_gene: TRBJ2-5; v_gene: TRBV10-2; CDR3nt: TGCGCCAGCAGTGATGTAAGGACAGGGGCGTTAGAGACCCAGTACTTC; CDR3aa: CASSDVRTGALETQYF
abundance: NA; d_gene: NA; j_gene: TRBJ2-5; v_gene: TRBV29-1; CDR3nt: TGCAGCGTTGAAGTCCACAGGACCCCCCAAGAGACCCAGTACTTC; CDR3aa: CSVEVHRTPQETQYF
abundance: NA; d_gene: NA; j_gene: TRBJ2-7; v_gene: TRBV6-1; CDR3nt: TGTGCCAGCAGTGAAGGTACTTACGAGCAGTACTTC; CDR3aa: CASSEGTYEQYF
abundance: NA; d_gene: TRBD2; j_gene: TRBJ2-5; v_gene: TRBV2; CDR3nt: TGTGCCAGCAGTGGACCTATTCGGGGGGAAGAGACCCAGTACTTC; CDR3aa: CASSGPIRGEETQYF
abundance: few; d_gene: TRBD1; j_gene: TRBJ1-1; v_gene: TRBV19; CDR3nt: TGTGCCAGTAGTTTGCAGGGACAGGGGAACACTGAAGCTTTCTTT; CDR3aa: CASSLQGQGNTEAFF
abundance: few; d_gene: TRBD1; j_gene: TRBJ2-1; v_gene: TRBV3-1; CDR3nt: TGTGCCAGCAGCCGGGAGGGATGGGGACAGGGGGTAAATGAGCAGTTCTTC; CDR3aa: CASSREGWGQGVNEQFF
abundance: few; d_gene: NA; j_gene: TRBJ2-1; v_gene: TRBV10-3; CDR3nt: TGTGCCATCAGTGTTGGGACTTCCAATGAGCAGTTCTTC; CDR3aa: CAISVGTSNEQFF
abundance: NA; d_gene: NA; j_gene: TRBJ2-7; v_gene: TRBV6-5; CDR3nt: TGTGCCAGCAGTTACGAGGGCCTGACCTACGAGCAGTACTTC; CDR3aa: CASSYEGLTYEQYF
abundance: NA; d_gene: NA; j_gene: TRBJ2-3; v_gene: TRBV20-1; CDR3nt: TGCAGTGCTAGATTGTTCCGGGGGTCGGAATGGGTGGATGGCACAGATACGCAGTATTTT; CDR3aa: CSARLFRGSEWVDGTDTQYF
abundance: few; d_gene: NA; j_gene: TRBJ1-3; v_gene: TRBV20-1; CDR3nt: TGCAGTGCTAGAGATGGGGATCGAAACACCATATATTTT; CDR3aa: CSARDGDRNTIYF
abundance: NA; d_gene: NA; j_gene: TRBJ1-2; v_gene: TRBV5-1; CDR3nt: TGCGCCAGCAGCGGTGGAGAGGACTATGGCTACACCTTC; CDR3aa: CASSGGEDYGYTF
abundance: NA; d_gene: NA; j_gene: TRBJ1-6; v_gene: TRBV5-1; CDR3nt: TGCGCCAGCAGCTCGGGCTACGGCAGTAAATCACCCCTCCACTTT; CDR3aa: CASSSGYGSKSPLHF
abundance: NA; d_gene: NA; j_gene: TRBJ2-7; v_gene: TRBV27; CDR3nt: TGTGCCAGCAGTATGGGCGCGGGCTACGAGCAGTACTTC; CDR3aa: CASSMGAGYEQYF
abundance: few; d_gene: NA; j_gene: TRBJ1-6; v_gene: TRBV25-1; CDR3nt: TGTGCCAGCAGGGCCACAAGGGACGACCCCCTCCACTTT; CDR3aa: CASRATRDDPLHF
abundance: few; d_gene: TRBD1; j_gene: TRBJ2-7; v_gene: TRBV5-1; CDR3nt: TGCGCCAGCAGCTCAGGACAGGGAGGCGAGCAGTACTTC; CDR3aa: CASSSGQGGEQYF
abundance: NA; d_gene: NA; j_gene: TRBJ2-5; v_gene: TRBV4-1; CDR3nt: TGCGCCAGCAGCCAAGCTTGGCCAGGGGAGGGGCAAGAGACCCAGTACTTC; CDR3aa: CASSQAWPGEGQETQYF
abundance: NA; d_gene: NA; j_gene: TRBJ1-1; v_gene: TRBV20-1; CDR3nt: NA; CDR3aa: CSASGQGWDSPLHFGNGTEAFF
abundance: NA; d_gene: NA; j_gene: TRBJ2-5; v_gene: TRBV20-1; CDR3nt: TGCAGTGCTACTCGGACTATCCGGGAGACCCAGTACTTC; CDR3aa: CSATRTIRETQYF
abundance: few; d_gene: NA; j_gene: TRBJ2-1; v_gene: TRBV6-2/TRBV6-3; CDR3nt: TGTGCCAGCAGTTACTCAAACCCATGGGAGTTGCAGTTCTTC; CDR3aa: CASSYSNPWELQFF
abundance: NA; d_gene: NA; j_gene: TRBJ2-1; v_gene: TRBV12-3/TRBV12-4; CDR3nt: TGTGCCAGCAGTTTAACGACTAATCCCATAACCTACAATGAGCAGTTCTTC; CDR3aa: CASSLTTNPITYNEQFF
abundance: NA; d_gene: TRBD1; j_gene: TRBJ1-4; v_gene: TRBV5-1; CDR3nt: TGCGCCAGCAGCTTGGAGGGCAGGGGGCTTGAAAAACTGTTTTTT; CDR3aa: CASSLEGRGLEKLFF
abundance: many; d_gene: NA; j_gene: TRBJ2-1; v_gene: TRBV12-3/TRBV12-4; CDR3nt: TGTGCCAGCAGTTGGGGCCCCACGCATGAGCAGTTCTTC; CDR3aa: CASSWGPTHEQFF
abundance: NA; d_gene: TRBD1; j_gene: TRBJ2-3; v_gene: TRBV10-2; CDR3nt: TGCGCCAGCAGTGGTCAAGGACAGGGAACAGATACGCAGTATTTT; CDR3aa: CASSGQGQGTDTQYF
abundance: NA; d_gene: NA; j_gene: TRBJ1-4; v_gene: TRBV6-2/TRBV6-3; CDR3nt: TGTGCCAGCGCCACACCAGCAACTAATGAAAAACTGTTTTTT; CDR3aa: CASATPATNEKLFF
abundance: NA; d_gene: NA; j_gene: TRBJ1-1; v_gene: TRBV2; CDR3nt: TGTGCCAGCAGAGAGAGGACATCAGAAGCTTTCTTT; CDR3aa: CASRERTSEAFF
abundance: once; d_gene: NA; j_gene: TRBJ2-1; v_gene: TRBV29-1; CDR3nt: TGCAGCGTTACCCACAGGGGGGGGTATAATGAGCAGTTCTTC; CDR3aa: CSVTHRGGYNEQFF